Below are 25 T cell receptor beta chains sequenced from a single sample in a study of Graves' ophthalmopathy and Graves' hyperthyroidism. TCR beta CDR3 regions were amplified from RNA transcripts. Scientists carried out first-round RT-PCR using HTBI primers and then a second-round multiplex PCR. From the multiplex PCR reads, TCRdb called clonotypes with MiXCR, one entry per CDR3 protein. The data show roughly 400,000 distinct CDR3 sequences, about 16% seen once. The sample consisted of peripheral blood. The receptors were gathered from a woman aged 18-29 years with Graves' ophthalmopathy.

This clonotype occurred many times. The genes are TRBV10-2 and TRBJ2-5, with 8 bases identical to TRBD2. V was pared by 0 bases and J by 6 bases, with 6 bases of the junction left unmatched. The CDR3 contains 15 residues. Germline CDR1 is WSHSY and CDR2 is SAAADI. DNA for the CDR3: TGCGCCAGCAGTGAGTCGGCGGGGGGCCGAAAGACCCAGTACTTC. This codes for CASSESAGGRKTQYF.

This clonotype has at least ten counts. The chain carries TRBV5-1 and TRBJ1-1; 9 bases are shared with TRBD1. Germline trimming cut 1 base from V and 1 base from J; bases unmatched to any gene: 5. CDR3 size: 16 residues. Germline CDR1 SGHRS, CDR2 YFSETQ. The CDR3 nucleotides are TGCGCCAGCAGCTTGTTCCCGGGACAGGGGAACACTGAAGCTTTCTTT. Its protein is CASSLFPGQGNTEAFF. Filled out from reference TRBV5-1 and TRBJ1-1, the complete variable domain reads KAGVTQTPRYLIKTRGQQVTLSCSPISGHRSVSWYQQTPGQGLQFLFEYFSETQRNKGNFPGRFSGRQFSNSRSEMNVSTLELGDSALYLCASSLFPGQGNTEAFFGQGTRLTVV.

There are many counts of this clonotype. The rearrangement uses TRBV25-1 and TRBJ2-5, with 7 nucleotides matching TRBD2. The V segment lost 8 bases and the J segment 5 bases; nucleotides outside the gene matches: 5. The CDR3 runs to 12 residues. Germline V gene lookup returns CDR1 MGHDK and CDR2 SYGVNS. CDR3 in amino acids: CASRPGGETQYF. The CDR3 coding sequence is TGTGCCAGCCGTCCGGGAGGCGAGACCCAGTACTTC.

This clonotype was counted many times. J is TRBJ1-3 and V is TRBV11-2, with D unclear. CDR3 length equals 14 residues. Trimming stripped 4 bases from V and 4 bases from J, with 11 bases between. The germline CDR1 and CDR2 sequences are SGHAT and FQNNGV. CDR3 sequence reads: CASSYEVAGNTIYF. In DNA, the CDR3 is TGTGCCAGCAGCTATGAGGTAGCGGGAAACACCATATATTTT.

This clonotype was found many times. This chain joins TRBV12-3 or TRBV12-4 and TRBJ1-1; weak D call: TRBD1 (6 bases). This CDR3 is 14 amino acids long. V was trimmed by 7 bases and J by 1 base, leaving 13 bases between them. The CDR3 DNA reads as TGTGCCAGCAAATTAGGACAGACGAACACTGAAGCTTTCTTT. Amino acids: CASKLGQTNTEAFF.

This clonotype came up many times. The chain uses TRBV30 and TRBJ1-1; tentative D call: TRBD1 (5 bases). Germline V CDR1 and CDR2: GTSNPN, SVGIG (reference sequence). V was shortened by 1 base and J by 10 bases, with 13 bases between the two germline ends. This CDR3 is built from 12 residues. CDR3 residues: CAWSDGARGAFF. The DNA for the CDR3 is TGTGCCTGGAGTGACGGGGCCCGGGGAGCTTTCTTT.

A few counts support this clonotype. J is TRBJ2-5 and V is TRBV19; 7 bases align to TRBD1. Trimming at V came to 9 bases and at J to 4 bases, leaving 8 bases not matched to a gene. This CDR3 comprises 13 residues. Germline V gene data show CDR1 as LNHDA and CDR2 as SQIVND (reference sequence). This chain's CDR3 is CASRQGMGETQYF. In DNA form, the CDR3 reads TGTGCCAGCAGACAGGGAATGGGAGAGACCCAGTACTTC.

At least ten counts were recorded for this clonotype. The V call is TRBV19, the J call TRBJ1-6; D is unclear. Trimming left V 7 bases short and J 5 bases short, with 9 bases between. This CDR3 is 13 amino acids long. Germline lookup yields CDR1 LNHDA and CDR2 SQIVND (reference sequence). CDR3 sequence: CASKPRHNSPLHF. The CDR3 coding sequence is TGTGCCAGTAAACCTCGGCATAATTCACCCCTCCACTTT.

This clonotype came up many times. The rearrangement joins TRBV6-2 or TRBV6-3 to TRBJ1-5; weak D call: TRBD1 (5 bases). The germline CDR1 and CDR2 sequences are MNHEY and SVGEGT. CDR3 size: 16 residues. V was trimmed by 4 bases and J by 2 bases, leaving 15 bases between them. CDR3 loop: CASSSLRDPGNQPQHF. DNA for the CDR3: TGTGCCAGCAGTTCCTTAAGGGACCCCGGCAATCAGCCCCAGCATTTT.

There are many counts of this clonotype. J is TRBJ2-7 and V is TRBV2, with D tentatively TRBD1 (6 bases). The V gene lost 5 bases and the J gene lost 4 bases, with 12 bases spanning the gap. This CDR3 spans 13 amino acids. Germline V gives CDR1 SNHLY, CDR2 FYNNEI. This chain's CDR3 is CASSPTGLYEQYF. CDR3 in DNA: TGTGCCAGCAGTCCTACAGGGCTTTACGAGCAGTACTTC.

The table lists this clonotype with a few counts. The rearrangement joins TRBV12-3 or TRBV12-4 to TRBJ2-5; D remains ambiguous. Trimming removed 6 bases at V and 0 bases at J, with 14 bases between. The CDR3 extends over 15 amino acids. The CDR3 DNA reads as TGTGCCAGCAGAACGGACCGCACAGACCAAGAGACCCAGTACTTC. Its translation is CASRTDRTDQETQYF.

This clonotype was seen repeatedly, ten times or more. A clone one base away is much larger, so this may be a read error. CDR3: CASSWDRGHTEAFF. The DNA for the CDR3 is TGTGCCAGCAGCTGGGACAGGGGGCACACTGAAGCTTTCTTT. This chain uses TRBV7-3 with TRBJ1-1, with 12 nucleotides matching TRBD1. Germline CDR1 SGHTA, CDR2 FQGTGA. The CDR3 is 14 residues long. V was clipped by 4 bases and J by 3 bases; unmatched bases: 0.

The CDR3 loop is CASSFTGTGGIFSGNTIYF. CDR3 bases: TGTGCCAGCAGCTTCACCGGGACAGGGGGTATCTTCTCTGGAAACACCATATATTTT. J is TRBJ1-3 and V is TRBV7-3; 11 positions match TRBD1. The CDR3 is 19 amino acids. CDR1 SGHTA and CDR2 FQGTGA come from the germline V gene. Germline trimming cut 3 bases from V and 0 bases from J; bases unmatched to any gene: 10.

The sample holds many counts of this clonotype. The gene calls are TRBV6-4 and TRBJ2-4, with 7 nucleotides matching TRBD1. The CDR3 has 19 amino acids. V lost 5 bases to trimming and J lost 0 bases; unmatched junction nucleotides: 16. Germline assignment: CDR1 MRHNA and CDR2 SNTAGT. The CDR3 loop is CASSLTGQGANLAKNIQYF. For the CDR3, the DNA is TGTGCCAGCAGTCTGACAGGGCAAGGCGCCAATCTAGCCAAAAACATTCAGTACTTC.

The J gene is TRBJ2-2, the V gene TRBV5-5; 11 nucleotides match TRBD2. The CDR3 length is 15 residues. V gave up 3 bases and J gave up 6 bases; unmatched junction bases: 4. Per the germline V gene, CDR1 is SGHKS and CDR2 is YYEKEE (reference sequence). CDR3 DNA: TGTGCCAGCAGCTCCACTAGCGGGAGCCCCGGGGAGCTGTTTTTT. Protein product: CASSSTSGSPGELFF. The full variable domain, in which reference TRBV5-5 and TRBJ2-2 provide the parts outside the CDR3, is DAGVTQSPTHLIKTRGQQVTLRCSPISGHKSVSWYQQVLGQGPQFIFQYYEKEERGRGNFPDRFSARQFPNYSSELNVNALLLGDSALYLCASSSTSGSPGELFFGEGSRLTVL.

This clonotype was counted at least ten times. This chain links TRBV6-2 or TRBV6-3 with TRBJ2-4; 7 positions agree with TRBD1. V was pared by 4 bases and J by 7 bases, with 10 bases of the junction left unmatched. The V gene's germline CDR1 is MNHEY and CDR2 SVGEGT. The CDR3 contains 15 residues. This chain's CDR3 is CASSSHRGGANIQYF. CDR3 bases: TGTGCCAGCAGTTCCCACAGGGGCGGTGCGAACATTCAGTACTTC.

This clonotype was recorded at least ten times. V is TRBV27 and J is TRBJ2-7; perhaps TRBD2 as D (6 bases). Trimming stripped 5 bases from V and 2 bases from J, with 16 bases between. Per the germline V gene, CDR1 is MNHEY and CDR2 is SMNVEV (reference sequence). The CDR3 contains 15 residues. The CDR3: CASSLGAGGTYEQYF. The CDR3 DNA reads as TGTGCCAGCAGTCTAGGGGCAGGAGGGACCTACGAGCAGTACTTC.

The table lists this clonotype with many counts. Here the CDR3 reads CASSPRTVSYEQYF. CDR3 DNA sequence: TGTGCCAGCAGCCCCCGGACCGTCTCCTACGAGCAGTACTTC. V and J are TRBV11-2 and TRBJ2-7; D call uncertain. The germline V and J ends were trimmed by 5 bases and 0 bases, with 11 bases remaining between them. The germline V gene has CDR1 SGHAT and CDR2 FQNNGV. The CDR3 is 14 residues long.

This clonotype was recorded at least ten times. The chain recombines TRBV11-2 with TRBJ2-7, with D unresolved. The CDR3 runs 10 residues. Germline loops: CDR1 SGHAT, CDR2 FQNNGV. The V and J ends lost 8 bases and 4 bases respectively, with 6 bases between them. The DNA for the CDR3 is TGTGCCAGCCAAGATTACGAGCAGTACTTC. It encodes CASQDYEQYF. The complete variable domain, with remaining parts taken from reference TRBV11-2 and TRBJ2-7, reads EAGVAQSPRYKIIEKRQSVAFWCNPISGHATLYWYQQILGQGPKLLIQFQNNGVVDDSQLPKDRFSAERLKGVDSTLKIQPAKLEDSAVYLCASQDYEQYFGPGTRLTVT.

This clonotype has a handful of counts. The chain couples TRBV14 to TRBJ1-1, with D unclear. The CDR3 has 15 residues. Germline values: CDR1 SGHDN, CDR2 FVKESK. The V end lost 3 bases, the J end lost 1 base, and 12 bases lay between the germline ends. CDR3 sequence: CASSQGGLQNTEAFF. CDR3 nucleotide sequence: TGTGCCAGCAGCCAGGGAGGGTTGCAGAACACTGAAGCTTTCTTT.

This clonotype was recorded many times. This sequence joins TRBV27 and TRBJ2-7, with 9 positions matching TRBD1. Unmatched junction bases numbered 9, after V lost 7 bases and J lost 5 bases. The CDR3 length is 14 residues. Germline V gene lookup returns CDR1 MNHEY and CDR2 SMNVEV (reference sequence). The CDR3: CASTSDRGPNEQYF. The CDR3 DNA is TGTGCCAGCACTTCGGACAGGGGACCCAACGAGCAGTACTTC.

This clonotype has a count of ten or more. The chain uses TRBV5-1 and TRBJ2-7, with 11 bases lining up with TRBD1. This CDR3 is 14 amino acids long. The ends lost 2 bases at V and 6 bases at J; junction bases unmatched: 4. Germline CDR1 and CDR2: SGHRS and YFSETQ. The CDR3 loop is CASSLTGQGVEQYF. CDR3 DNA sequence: TGCGCCAGCAGCTTAACGGGACAGGGGGTCGAGCAGTACTTC.

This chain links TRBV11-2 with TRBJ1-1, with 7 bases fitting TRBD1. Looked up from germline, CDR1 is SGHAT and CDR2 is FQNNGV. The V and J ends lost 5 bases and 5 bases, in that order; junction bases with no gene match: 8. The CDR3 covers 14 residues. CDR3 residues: CASSPQGKRTEAFF. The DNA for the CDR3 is TGTGCCAGCAGCCCACAGGGGAAGAGGACTGAAGCTTTCTTT.

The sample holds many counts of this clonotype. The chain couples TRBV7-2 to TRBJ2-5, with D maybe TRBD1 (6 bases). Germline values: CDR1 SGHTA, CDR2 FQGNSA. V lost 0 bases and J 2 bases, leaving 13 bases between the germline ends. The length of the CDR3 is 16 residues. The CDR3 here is CASSLAPGTRQETQYF. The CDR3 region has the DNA TGTGCCAGCAGCTTAGCACCCGGGACACGACAAGAGACCCAGTACTTC.

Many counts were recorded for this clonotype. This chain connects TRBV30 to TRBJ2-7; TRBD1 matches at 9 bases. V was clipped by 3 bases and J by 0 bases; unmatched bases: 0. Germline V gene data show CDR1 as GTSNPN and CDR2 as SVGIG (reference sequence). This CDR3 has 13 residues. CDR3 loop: CAWRDRGSYEQYF. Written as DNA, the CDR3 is TGTGCCTGGAGGGACAGGGGCTCCTACGAGCAGTACTTC.